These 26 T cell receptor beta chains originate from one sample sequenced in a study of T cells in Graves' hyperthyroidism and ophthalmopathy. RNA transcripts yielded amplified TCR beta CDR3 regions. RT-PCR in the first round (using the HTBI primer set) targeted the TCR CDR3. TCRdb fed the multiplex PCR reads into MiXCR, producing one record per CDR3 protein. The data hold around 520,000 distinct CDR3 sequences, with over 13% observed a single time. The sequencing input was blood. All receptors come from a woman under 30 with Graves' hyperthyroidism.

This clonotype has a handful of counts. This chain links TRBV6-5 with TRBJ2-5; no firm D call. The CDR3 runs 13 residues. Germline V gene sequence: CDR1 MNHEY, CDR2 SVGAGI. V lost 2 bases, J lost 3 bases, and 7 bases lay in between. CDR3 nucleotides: TGTGCCAGCAGTTACGTGGCGGAAGAGACCCAGTACTTC. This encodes CASSYVAEETQYF.

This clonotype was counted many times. The CDR3 spells CASSQEVLRVNEQYF. CDR3 nucleotide sequence: TGCGCCAGCAGCCAAGAAGTACTCAGGGTTAACGAGCAGTACTTC. This sequence joins TRBV4-1 and TRBJ2-7; perhaps TRBD1 as D (5 bases). The CDR3 spans 15 residues. Germline V CDR1 and CDR2: MGHRA, YSYEKL. Trimming removed 0 bases from V and 5 bases from J, with 14 bases in between.

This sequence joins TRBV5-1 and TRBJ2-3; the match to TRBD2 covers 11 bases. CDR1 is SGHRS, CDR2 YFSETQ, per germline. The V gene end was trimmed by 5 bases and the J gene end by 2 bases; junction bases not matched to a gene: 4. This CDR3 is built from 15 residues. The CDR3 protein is CASRGTSGDTDTQYF. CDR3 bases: TGCGCCAGCAGGGGGACTAGCGGAGACACAGATACGCAGTATTTT.

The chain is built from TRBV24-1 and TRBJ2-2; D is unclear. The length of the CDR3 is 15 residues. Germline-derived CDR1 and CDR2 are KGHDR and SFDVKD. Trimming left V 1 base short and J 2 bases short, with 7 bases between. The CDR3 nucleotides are TGTGCCACCAGTGATTTTAATAGAAACACCGGGGAGCTGTTTTTT. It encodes CATSDFNRNTGELFF.

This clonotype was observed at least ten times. The CDR3 sequence is CATTRREGRSETQYF. CDR3 bases: TGTGCCACCACCCGGCGGGAGGGCCGTTCGGAGACCCAGTACTTC. J is TRBJ2-5 and V is TRBV2, with TRBD2 matching 9 bases. Germline loops: CDR1 SNHLY, CDR2 FYNNEI. The CDR3 totals 15 residues. After removal of 10 bases from V and 5 bases from J, the junction contained 14 bases not matched to a gene. The full variable domain, rest sourced from reference TRBV2 and TRBJ2-5, is EPEVTQTPSHQVTQMGQEVILRCVPISNHLYFYWYRQILGQKVEFLVSFYNNEISEKSEIFDDQFSVERPDGSNFTLKIRSTKLEDSAMYFCATTRREGRSETQYFGPGTRLLVL.

The CDR3 DNA follows: TGTGCCAGCAGTACTCAGGGAGATGGCTACACCTTC. Its translation: CASSTQGDGYTF. The V and J genes are TRBV27 and TRBJ1-2; D perhaps matches TRBD1 (5 bases). The V gene lost 5 bases and the J gene lost 6 bases, with 10 bases spanning the gap. CDR3 length: 12 amino acids. The germline V gene encodes CDR1 MNHEY and CDR2 SMNVEV (reference sequence).

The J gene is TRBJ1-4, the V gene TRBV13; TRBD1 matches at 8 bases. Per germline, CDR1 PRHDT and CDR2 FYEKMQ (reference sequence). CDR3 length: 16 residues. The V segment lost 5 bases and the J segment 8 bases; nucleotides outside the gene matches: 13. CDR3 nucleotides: TGTGCCAGCAGCAGTATAGTGACAGGGGACGGAGAAAAACTGTTTTTT. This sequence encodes CASSSIVTGDGEKLFF.

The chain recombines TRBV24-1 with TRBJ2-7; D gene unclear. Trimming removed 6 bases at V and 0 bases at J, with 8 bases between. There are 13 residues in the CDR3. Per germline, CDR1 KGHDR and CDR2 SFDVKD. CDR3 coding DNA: TGTGCCACCAGTTCCGATTCCTCCTACGAGCAGTACTTC. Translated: CATSSDSSYEQYF.

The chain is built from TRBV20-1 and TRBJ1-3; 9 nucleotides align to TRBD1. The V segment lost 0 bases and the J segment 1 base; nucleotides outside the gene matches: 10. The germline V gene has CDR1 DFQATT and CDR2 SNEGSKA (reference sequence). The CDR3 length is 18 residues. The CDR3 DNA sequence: TGCAGTGCTAGAGATAAGTTCCCCGGGACAGGGTCTGGAAACACCATATATTTT. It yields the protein CSARDKFPGTGSGNTIYF.

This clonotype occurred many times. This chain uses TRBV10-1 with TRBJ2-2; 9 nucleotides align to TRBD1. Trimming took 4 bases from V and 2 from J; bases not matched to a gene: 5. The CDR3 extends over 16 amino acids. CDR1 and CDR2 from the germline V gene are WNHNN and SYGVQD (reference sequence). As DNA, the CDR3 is TGCGCCAGCAGTGCCGGGGACAGGGCTAACACCGGGGAGCTGTTTTTT. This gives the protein CASSAGDRANTGELFF.

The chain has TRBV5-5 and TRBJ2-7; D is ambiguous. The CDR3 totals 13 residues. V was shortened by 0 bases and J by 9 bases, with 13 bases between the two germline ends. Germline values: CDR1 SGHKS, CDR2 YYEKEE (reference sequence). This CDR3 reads CASSLAGYPGQYV. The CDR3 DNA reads TGTGCCAGCAGCTTGGCCGGGTATCCCGGGCAGTACGTC.

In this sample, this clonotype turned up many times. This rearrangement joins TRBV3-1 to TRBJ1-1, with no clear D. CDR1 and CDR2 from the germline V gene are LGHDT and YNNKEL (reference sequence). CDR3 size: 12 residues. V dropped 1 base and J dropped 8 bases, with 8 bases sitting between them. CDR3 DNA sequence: TGTGCCAGCAGCCAAGGTAAGGGAGAAGCTTTCTTT. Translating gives CASSQGKGEAFF.

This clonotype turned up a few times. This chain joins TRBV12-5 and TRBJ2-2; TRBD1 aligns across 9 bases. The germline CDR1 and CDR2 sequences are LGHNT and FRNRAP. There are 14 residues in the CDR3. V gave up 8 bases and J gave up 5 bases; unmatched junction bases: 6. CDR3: CASQDRGGTGELFF. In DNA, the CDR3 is TGTGCTAGTCAGGACAGGGGTGGGACCGGGGAGCTGTTTTTT.

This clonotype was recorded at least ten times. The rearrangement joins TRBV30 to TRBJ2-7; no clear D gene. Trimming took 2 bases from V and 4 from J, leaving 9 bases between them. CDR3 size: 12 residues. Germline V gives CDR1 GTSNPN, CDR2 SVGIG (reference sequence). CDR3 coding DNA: TGTGCCTGGAGTCCCTCGACTTACGAGCAGTACTTC. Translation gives CAWSPSTYEQYF.

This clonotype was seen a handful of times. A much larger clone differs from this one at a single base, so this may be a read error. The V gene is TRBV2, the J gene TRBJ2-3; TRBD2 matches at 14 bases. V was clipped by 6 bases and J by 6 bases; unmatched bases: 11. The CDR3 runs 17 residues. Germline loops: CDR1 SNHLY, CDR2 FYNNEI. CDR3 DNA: TGTGCCAGCAGCCCTAAGCCTCGACTAGCGGGAGGGGATACGCAGTATTTT. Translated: CASSPKPRLAGGDTQYF.

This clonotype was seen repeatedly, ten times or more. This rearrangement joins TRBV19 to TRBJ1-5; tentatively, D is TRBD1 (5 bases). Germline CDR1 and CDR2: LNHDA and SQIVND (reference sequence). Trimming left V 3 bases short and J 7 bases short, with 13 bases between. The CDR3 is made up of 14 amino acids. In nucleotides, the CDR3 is TGTGCCAGTAGTATTCGTAGGGAGGGGCAGCCCCAGCATTTT. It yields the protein CASSIRREGQPQHF.

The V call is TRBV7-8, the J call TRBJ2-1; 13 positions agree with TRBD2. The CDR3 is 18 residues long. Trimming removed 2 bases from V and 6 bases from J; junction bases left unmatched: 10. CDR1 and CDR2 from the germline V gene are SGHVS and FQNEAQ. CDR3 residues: CASSLPRRLAGGINEQFF. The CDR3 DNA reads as TGTGCCAGCAGCTTACCCCGACGACTAGCGGGAGGAATCAATGAGCAGTTCTTC.

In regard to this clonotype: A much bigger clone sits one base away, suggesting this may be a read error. CDR3 DNA: TGTGCCAGCAGGAAAGGGAGAACCTACGAGCAGTACTTC. This translates into CASRKGRTYEQYF. The V gene is TRBV6-1, the J gene TRBJ2-7; D might be TRBD2 (5 bases). Germline V CDR1 and CDR2: MNHNS, SASEGT. V shed 6 bases and J shed 2 bases, with 11 bases lying between them. This CDR3 comprises 13 residues.

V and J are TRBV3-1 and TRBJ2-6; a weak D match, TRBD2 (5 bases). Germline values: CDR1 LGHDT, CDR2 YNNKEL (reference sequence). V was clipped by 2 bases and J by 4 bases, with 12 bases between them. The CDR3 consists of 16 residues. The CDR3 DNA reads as TGTGCCAGCAGCCAAATTCTCCCGGGAGGGGCCAACGTCCTGACTTTC. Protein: CASSQILPGGANVLTF.

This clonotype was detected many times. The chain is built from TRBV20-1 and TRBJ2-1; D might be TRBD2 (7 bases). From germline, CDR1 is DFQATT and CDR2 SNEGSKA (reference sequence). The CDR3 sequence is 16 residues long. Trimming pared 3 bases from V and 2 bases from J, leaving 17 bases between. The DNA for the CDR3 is TGCAGTGCTAGGCACCGGGGGGCAGGAACCTACAATGAGCAGTTCTTC. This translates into CSARHRGAGTYNEQFF.

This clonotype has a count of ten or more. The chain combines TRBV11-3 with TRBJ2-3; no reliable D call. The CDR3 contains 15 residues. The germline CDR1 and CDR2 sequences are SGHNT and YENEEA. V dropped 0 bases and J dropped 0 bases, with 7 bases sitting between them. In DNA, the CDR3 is TGTGCCAGCAGCTTAGAAGTAACAAGCACAGATACGCAGTATTTT. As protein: CASSLEVTSTDTQYF.

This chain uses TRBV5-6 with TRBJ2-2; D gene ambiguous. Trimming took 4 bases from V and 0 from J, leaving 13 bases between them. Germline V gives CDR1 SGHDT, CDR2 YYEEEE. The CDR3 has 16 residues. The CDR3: CASSAFRSANTGELFF. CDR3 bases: TGTGCCAGCAGCGCCTTCAGGTCGGCGAACACCGGGGAGCTGTTTTTT. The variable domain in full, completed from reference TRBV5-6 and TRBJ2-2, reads DAGVTQSPTHLIKTRGQQVTLRCSPKSGHDTVSWYQQALGQGPQFIFQYYEEEERQRGNFPDRFSGHQFPNYSSELNVNALLLGDSALYLCASSAFRSANTGELFFGEGSRLTVL.

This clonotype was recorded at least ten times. The CDR3 region has the DNA TGTGCCAGCAGCTTAGGGCAGGTGGAGGAGCAGTTCTTC. This gives the protein CASSLGQVEEQFF. The V call is TRBV11-2, the J call TRBJ2-1; unclear D gene. The CDR3 extends over 13 amino acids. The germline gives CDR1 SGHAT, CDR2 FQNNGV. Trimming removed 1 base from V and 10 bases from J, with 11 bases in between. Full variable domain (rest looked up from reference TRBV11-2 and TRBJ2-1): EAGVAQSPRYKIIEKRQSVAFWCNPISGHATLYWYQQILGQGPKLLIQFQNNGVVDDSQLPKDRFSAERLKGVDSTLKIQPAKLEDSAVYLCASSLGQVEEQFFGPGTRLTVL.

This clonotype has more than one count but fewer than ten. The CDR3 is CASSTRPGTGPEQYF. The CDR3 DNA follows: TGTGCCAGTAGTACCCGTCCCGGGACAGGGCCCGAGCAGTACTTC. The genes are TRBV19 and TRBJ2-7, with 9 nucleotides matching TRBD1. The V gene end was trimmed by 4 bases and the J gene end by 6 bases; junction bases not matched to a gene: 10. The CDR3 is 15 residues long. Germline V CDR1 and CDR2: LNHDA, SQIVND (reference sequence). The whole variable domain, remainder taken from reference TRBV19 and TRBJ2-7, is DGGITQSPKYLFRKEGQNVTLSCEQNLNHDAMYWYRQDPGQGLRLIYYSQIVNDFQKGDIAEGYSVSREKKESFPLTVTSAQKNPTAFYLCASSTRPGTGPEQYFGPGTRLTVT.

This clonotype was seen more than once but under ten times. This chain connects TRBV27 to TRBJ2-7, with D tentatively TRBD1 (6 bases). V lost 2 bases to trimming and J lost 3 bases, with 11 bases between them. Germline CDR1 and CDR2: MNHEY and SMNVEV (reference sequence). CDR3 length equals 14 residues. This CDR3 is CASSLRQDNYEQYF. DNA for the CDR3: TGTGCCAGCAGTTTAAGACAGGATAACTACGAGCAGTACTTC.

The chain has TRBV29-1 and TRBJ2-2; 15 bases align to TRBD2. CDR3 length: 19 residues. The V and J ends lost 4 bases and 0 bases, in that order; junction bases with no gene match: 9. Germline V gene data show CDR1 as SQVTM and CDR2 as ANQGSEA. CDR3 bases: TGCAGCGTTGTCTCTTACGGACTAGCGGGAGGGGCGAACACCGGGGAGCTGTTTTTT. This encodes CSVVSYGLAGGANTGELFF.